Each of the 26 T cell receptor beta chains below was sequenced from the same sample in a study of CD8 T cells in ankylosing spondylitis. TCRdb passed the 5' RACE reads through MiXCR, listing each CDR3 protein once. The sample consists of 120,000 to 150,000 distinct CDR3 sequences, 7% to 10% of them appearing once. Material: synovial fluid, either unsorted or a sorted T cell fraction (not recorded which). These receptors all come from a male donor with ankylosing spondylitis.

This chain connects TRBV29-1 to TRBJ1-3; D not resolved. CDR3 size: 12 residues. V was shortened by 4 bases and J by 4 bases, with 8 bases between the two germline ends. Germline CDR1 reads SQVTM; CDR2 reads ANQGSEA. The CDR3 DNA is TGCAGCGTTGGAGCGGCGGGAAACACCATATATTTT. This sequence encodes CSVGAAGNTIYF.

This clonotype was seen at least ten times. The chain combines TRBV4-3 with TRBJ2-7; D gene unclear. Looked up from germline, CDR1 is LGHNA and CDR2 is YSLEER. The CDR3 loop spans 15 amino acids. Trimming pared 1 base from V and 3 bases from J, leaving 13 bases between. The DNA for the CDR3 is TGCGCCAGCAGCCAAGCAAGGCAGGCTATCTACGAGCAGTACTTC. Encoded protein: CASSQARQAIYEQYF.

This clonotype was recorded at least ten times. The chain couples TRBV4-3 to TRBJ2-1; D call uncertain. Deletions cut 1 base from V and 6 bases from J, with 10 bases between. CDR3 length equals 14 residues. Germline V gives CDR1 LGHNA, CDR2 YSLEER. The CDR3 region has the DNA TGCGCCAGCAGCCAAGTTCGCCCGAGCAATGAGCAGTTCTTC. Translating it yields CASSQVRPSNEQFF.

This clonotype appeared a few times. The chain has TRBV9 and TRBJ2-7; perhaps D is TRBD1 or TRBD2 (5 bases each). The CDR3 loop spans 14 amino acids. V was pared by 3 bases and J by 3 bases, with 13 bases between. Germline CDR1 SGDLS, CDR2 YYNGEE. CDR3 nucleotides: TGTGCCAGCAGCGCCGGGGCAGGGAACTACGAGCAGTACTTC. Protein: CASSAGAGNYEQYF. The full variable domain, its missing parts supplied by reference TRBV9 and TRBJ2-7, is DSGVTQTPKHLITATGQRVTLRCSPRSGDLSVYWYQQSLDQGLQFLIQYYNGEERAKGNILERFSAQQFPDLHSELNLSSLELGDSALYFCASSAGAGNYEQYFGPGTRLTVT.

This clonotype was counted many times. The chain uses TRBV20-1 and TRBJ1-1; D might be TRBD1 (5 bases). Germline CDR1 reads DFQATT; CDR2 reads SNEGSKA (reference sequence). V lost 6 bases and J 3 bases, leaving 14 bases between the germline ends. There are 13 residues in the CDR3. The CDR3, as DNA: TGCAGTGCGCCAGGGCAGGGAGACACTGAAGCTTTCTTT. Its translation: CSAPGQGDTEAFF.

A few counts support this clonotype. The chain joins TRBV10-3 to TRBJ1-1; 9 bases are shared with TRBD1. Germline V gene lookup returns CDR1 ENHRY and CDR2 SYGVKD. The CDR3 has 15 residues. V shed 6 bases and J 0 bases; nucleotides not matched to a gene: 5. CDR3 in amino acids: CAIRTGTGMNTEAFF. DNA of the CDR3: TGTGCCATCAGAACCGGGACAGGGATGAACACTGAAGCTTTCTTT.

This clonotype was observed many times. This chain links TRBV5-1 with TRBJ2-7; TRBD1 aligns across 8 bases. V shed 4 bases, J shed 0 bases, and the junction held 6 bases outside the gene matches. The CDR3 runs 15 residues. CDR1 is SGHRS and CDR2 is YFSETQ in the germline V gene. As DNA, the CDR3 is TGCGCCAGCAGCCCCCCGGGACAGGTCTCCTACGAGCAGTACTTC. It codes for CASSPPGQVSYEQYF.

This clonotype occurred a few times. The V gene is TRBV20-1, the J gene TRBJ1-1, with 9 bases identical to TRBD1. The length of the CDR3 is 13 residues. CDR1 and CDR2 (germline): DFQATT, SNEGSKA (reference sequence). Trimming removed 3 bases from V and 5 bases from J; junction bases left unmatched: 4. The CDR3 coding sequence is TGCAGTGCTAGCCGAGACAGGGGGACTGAAGCTTTCTTT. Protein sequence: CSASRDRGTEAFF.

The table lists this clonotype with many counts. V and J are TRBV5-6 and TRBJ2-5, with no clear D. Germline V gene data show CDR1 as SGHDT and CDR2 as YYEEEE. V dropped 0 bases and J dropped 1 base, with 10 bases sitting between them. The CDR3 has 15 residues. CDR3 nucleotides: TGTGCCAGCAGCTTGGCATACCCGGCCCAAGAGACCCAGTACTTC. Protein sequence: CASSLAYPAQETQYF.

This clonotype was recorded many times. The rearrangement joins TRBV6-6 to TRBJ2-7; 8 bases are shared with TRBD1. The CDR3 is 12 residues long. With V trimmed by 4 bases and J by 9 bases, 5 bases remained unmatched. In germline, CDR1 is MNHNY, CDR2 SVGAGI (reference sequence). CDR3 in amino acids: CASSSDRDVQYF. The CDR3 nucleotides are TGTGCCAGCAGTTCGGACAGGGATGTGCAGTACTTC.

This clonotype was observed a handful of times. This chain connects TRBV20-1 to TRBJ2-1; TRBD1 aligns across 7 bases. Trimming cost V 4 bases and J 7 bases; bases outside gene matches: 10. This CDR3 contains 14 residues. The germline gives CDR1 DFQATT, CDR2 SNEGSKA (reference sequence). CDR3 coding DNA: TGCAGTGCTAAGGTTCCACAGGGGAGAAATGAGCAGTTCTTC. Translation: CSAKVPQGRNEQFF.

This clonotype showed up many times. The J gene is TRBJ1-5, the V gene TRBV28; D is perhaps TRBD1 (6 bases). V dropped 2 bases and J dropped 7 bases, with 15 bases sitting between them. Germline loops: CDR1 MDHEN, CDR2 SYDVKM. The CDR3 is 15 residues long. This CDR3 is CASSLRQANLQPQHF. CDR3 sequence (DNA): TGTGCCAGCAGTTTAAGACAGGCCAACCTACAGCCCCAGCATTTT.

This clonotype showed up just a few times. The J gene is TRBJ1-1, the V gene TRBV2; TRBD1 is a possible D gene (5 bases). Per the germline V gene, CDR1 is SNHLY and CDR2 is FYNNEI. This CDR3 region has 13 residues. V lost 7 bases to trimming and J lost 1 base, with 10 bases between them. In DNA, the CDR3 is TGTGCCAGCAACGAGCAGGGGAACACTGAAGCTTTCTTT. The encoded protein is CASNEQGNTEAFF.

This clonotype was seen ten or more times. The chain employs TRBV6-1 and TRBJ2-1; unclear D gene. Germline CDR1 MNHNS, CDR2 SASEGT. The V and J ends lost 6 bases and 0 bases respectively, with 9 bases between them. The CDR3 totals 14 residues. CDR3 sequence reads: CASRDESSYNEQFF. CDR3 nucleotides: TGTGCCAGCAGGGACGAAAGCTCCTACAATGAGCAGTTCTTC.

This clonotype was detected only a few times. The gene calls are TRBV10-3 and TRBJ2-6; 7 bases are a match to TRBD1. V dropped 11 bases and J dropped 2; count of bases not matched to a gene: 6. The CDR3 consists of 14 residues. In germline, CDR1 is ENHRY, CDR2 SYGVKD. The CDR3 loop is CASYRGTGANVLTF. For the CDR3, the DNA is TGTGCCTCCTACAGGGGAACTGGGGCCAACGTCCTGACTTTC.

The CDR3 sequence is CASSLASIPLNTEAFF. CDR3 coding DNA: TGTGCCAGCAGCTTAGCGTCCATCCCTCTGAACACTGAAGCTTTCTTT. The chain links TRBV7-2 to TRBJ1-1; D ambiguous. V dropped 0 bases and J dropped 0 bases, with 11 bases sitting between them. This CDR3 contains 16 residues. The germline gives CDR1 SGHTA, CDR2 FQGNSA.

This clonotype was observed at least ten times. The rearrangement uses TRBV5-1 and TRBJ2-1, with 7 bases matching TRBD2. The J segment lost 0 bases and the V segment lost 3 bases, leaving 6 bases of the junction unmatched. There are 16 residues in the CDR3. CDR1 and CDR2 from the germline V gene are SGHRS and YFSETQ. The CDR3 region is CASSWLGTNSYNEQFF. The CDR3 nucleotides read TGCGCCAGCAGCTGGCTCGGGACTAACTCCTACAATGAGCAGTTCTTC.

In its sample, this clonotype was seen many times. This rearrangement joins TRBV20-1 to TRBJ2-3; a weak D match, TRBD2 (6 bases). Germline CDR1 and CDR2: DFQATT and SNEGSKA (reference sequence). With 5 bases removed from V and 4 bases from J, the gap between germline ends came to 16 bases. The CDR3 spans 14 residues. In DNA, the CDR3 is TGCAGTGCTGTATCAAGTGGAGGGTCAGATACGCAGTATTTT. This sequence encodes CSAVSSGGSDTQYF.

The chain combines TRBV20-1 with TRBJ2-3; D gene unclear. CDR3 length equals 14 residues. Germline V gives CDR1 DFQATT, CDR2 SNEGSKA (reference sequence). The V gene lost 1 base and the J gene lost 4 bases, with 12 bases spanning the gap. Written as DNA, the CDR3 is TGCAGTGCTAGAGGGGGTTGGGATGCAGATACGCAGTATTTT. Its protein product is CSARGGWDADTQYF.

The chain combines TRBV6-5 with TRBJ2-6; D might be TRBD2 (6 bases). The CDR3 is 14 amino acids. Germline V lookup: CDR1 MNHEY, CDR2 SVGAGI. Trimming shortened V by 4 bases and J by 4 bases, and 8 bases separated the two germline ends. CDR3 DNA: TGTGCCAGCAGTTGGGGGGACGGGGCCAACGTCCTGACTTTC. Amino acid sequence: CASSWGDGANVLTF.

This chain links TRBV2 with TRBJ2-7, with unresolved D. V lost 3 bases and J lost 3, with 12 bases in between. The CDR3 length is 14 residues. Looked up from germline, CDR1 is SNHLY and CDR2 is FYNNEI. CDR3 DNA sequence: TGTGCCAGCAGTGAGAACCAGCCCCGCTACGAGCAGTACTTC. Amino acid sequence: CASSENQPRYEQYF.

Many counts were recorded for this clonotype. The rearrangement uses TRBV3-2 and TRBJ2-5; TRBD2 is the table's D call and was not checked against the DNA. TRBV3-2 is a known pseudogene. The CDR3 has 15 residues. The CDR3 DNA is TGTGCCAGCAGCCCGTTGACTAGCGGGGTGGAGACCCAGTACTTC. It is translated as CASSPLTSGVETQYF.

The genes are TRBV5-1 and TRBJ2-5; possibly TRBD1 for D (5 bases). This CDR3 is built from 14 residues. V lost 4 bases and J lost 0, with 10 bases in between. CDR1 is SGHRS and CDR2 is YFSETQ in the germline V gene. The CDR3 loop is CASSPDTNQETQYF. CDR3 in DNA: TGCGCCAGCAGCCCGGACACTAACCAAGAGACCCAGTACTTC.

The chain recombines TRBV18 with TRBJ2-1; the match to TRBD1 covers 8 bases. The CDR3 spans 17 residues. Looked up from germline, CDR1 is KGHSH and CDR2 is LQKENI. V shed 3 bases, J shed 7 bases, and the junction held 14 bases outside the gene matches. Written as DNA, the CDR3 is TGTGCCAGCTCACCCATTACAACTTTAACAGGGGGAAATGAGCAGTTCTTC. Translation: CASSPITTLTGGNEQFF.

This clonotype was observed many times. The chain couples TRBV5-4 to TRBJ2-1; 8 nucleotides align to TRBD2. The germline CDR1 and CDR2 sequences are SGHNT and YYREEE (reference sequence). The CDR3 has 15 residues. Unmatched junction bases numbered 9, after V lost 3 bases and J lost 7 bases. CDR3 in amino acids: CASSYGGEHQNEQFF. For the CDR3, the DNA is TGTGCCAGCAGCTACGGGGGGGAACATCAGAATGAGCAGTTCTTC.

This clonotype was seen at least ten times. The chain has TRBV13 and TRBJ1-5; no definite D call. The V and J ends lost 4 bases and 7 bases respectively, with 11 bases between them. This CDR3 is 13 amino acids long. Germline values: CDR1 PRHDT, CDR2 FYEKMQ (reference sequence). CDR3 DNA: TGTGCCAGCAGCTCGGGTTTGGGGCAGCCCCAGCATTTT. Translation gives CASSSGLGQPQHF.